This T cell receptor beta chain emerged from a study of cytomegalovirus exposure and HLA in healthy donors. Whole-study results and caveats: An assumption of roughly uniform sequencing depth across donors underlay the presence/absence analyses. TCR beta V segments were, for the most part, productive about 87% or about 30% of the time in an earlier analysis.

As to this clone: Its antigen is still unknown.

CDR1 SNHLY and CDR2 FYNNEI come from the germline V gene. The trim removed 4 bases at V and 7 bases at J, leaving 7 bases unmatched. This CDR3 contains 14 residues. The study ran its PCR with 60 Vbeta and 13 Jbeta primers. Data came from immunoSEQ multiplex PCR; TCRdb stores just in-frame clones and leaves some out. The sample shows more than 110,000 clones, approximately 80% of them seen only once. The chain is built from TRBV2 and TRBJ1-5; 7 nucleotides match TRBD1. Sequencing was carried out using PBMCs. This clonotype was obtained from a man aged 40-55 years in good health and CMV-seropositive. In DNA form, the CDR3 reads TGTGCCAGCAGTGGACAGGGTGTATACCAGCCCCAGCATTTT. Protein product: CASSGQGVYQPQHF. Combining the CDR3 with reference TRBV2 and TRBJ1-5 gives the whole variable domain EPEVTQTPSHQVTQMGQEVILRCVPISNHLYFYWYRQILGQKVEFLVSFYNNEISEKSEIFDDQFSVERPDGSNFTLKIRSTKLEDSAMYFCASSGQGVYQPQHFGDGTRLSIL.